This T cell receptor beta chain is from a study of identical twins. The donor group consisted entirely of healthy Caucasians. General study points: Not following the same donors, the study drew its conclusions from cross-sectional statistical analysis. In cord blood, abundant beta clonotypes had fewer insertions; memory showed no trend.

TCRdb reprocessed the 5' RACE reads via MiXCR and lists one record per CDR3 protein. In the table there are a few hundred thousand distinct CDR3 sequences, 15% to 20% of which are singletons. About this clonotype: What it binds is unknown.

Germline-derived CDR1 and CDR2 are SGHVS and FNYEAQ. V lost 1 base, J lost 8 bases, and 19 bases lay in between. This CDR3 spans 16 amino acids. Sequencing was carried out using naive T cells sorted from blood. This rearrangement joins TRBV7-6 to TRBJ2-3, with D possibly being TRBD2 (6 bases). The source is a middle-aged man in good health. In nucleotides, the CDR3 is TGTGCCAGCAGCTTAGGGGCCCTGCGACTAGACGGTACGCAGTATTTT. Residues: CASSLGALRLDGTQYF.